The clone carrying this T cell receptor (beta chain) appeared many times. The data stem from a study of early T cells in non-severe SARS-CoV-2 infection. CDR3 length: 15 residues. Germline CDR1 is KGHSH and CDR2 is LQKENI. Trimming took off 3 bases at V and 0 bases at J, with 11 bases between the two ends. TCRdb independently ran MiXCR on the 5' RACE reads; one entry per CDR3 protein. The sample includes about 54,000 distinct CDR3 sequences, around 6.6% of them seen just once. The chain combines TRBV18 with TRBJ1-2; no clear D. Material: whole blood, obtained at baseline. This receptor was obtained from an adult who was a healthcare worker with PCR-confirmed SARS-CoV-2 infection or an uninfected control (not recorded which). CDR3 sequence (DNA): TGTGCCAGCTCACCTGACACGGGAGCTAACTATGGCTACACCTTC. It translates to CASSPDTGANYGYTF.